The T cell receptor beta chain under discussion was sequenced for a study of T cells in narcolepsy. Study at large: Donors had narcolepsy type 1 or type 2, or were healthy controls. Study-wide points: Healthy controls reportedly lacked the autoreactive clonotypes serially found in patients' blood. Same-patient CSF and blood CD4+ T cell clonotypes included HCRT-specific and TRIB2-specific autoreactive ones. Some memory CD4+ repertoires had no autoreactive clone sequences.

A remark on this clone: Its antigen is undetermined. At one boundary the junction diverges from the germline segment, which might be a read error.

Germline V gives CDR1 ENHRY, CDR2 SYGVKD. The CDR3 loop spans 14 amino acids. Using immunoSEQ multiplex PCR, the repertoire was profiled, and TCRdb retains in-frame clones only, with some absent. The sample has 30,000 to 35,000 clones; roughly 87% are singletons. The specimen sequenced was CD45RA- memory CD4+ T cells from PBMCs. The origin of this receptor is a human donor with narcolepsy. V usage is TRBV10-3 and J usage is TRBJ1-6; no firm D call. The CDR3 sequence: CAISEGQNNSPLRF. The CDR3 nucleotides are TGTGCCATCAGTGAGGGGCAGAATAATTCACCCCTCCGCTTT.